Shown below are 19 T cell receptor beta chains from a single sample sequenced in a study of cytomegalovirus exposure and HLA in healthy donors (dated 2017 in TCRdb). Libraries came from the immunoSEQ multiplex PCR assay. The multiplex PCR relied on a mix of 60 forward primers for TCR Vbeta segments and 13 reverse primers for TCR Jbeta segments. Imported from immuneACCESS, the table was reduced by TCRdb to in-frame sequences with V and J called. These copies leave out some clones; in studies compared against another copy, an unresolved V gene accounts for under half, and the cause of the remainder is not known. A total of tens of thousands of clones appear in this sample, roughly 76% of them only once. The ten top clones hold about 8.3% of the sample. Sequencing was done on a sample of PBMCs. The origin of the receptors is a man aged 60-69 years in good health and CMV-seropositive.

The chain carries TRBV5-1 and TRBJ1-6; TRBD1 matches 7 bases. Germline-derived CDR1 and CDR2 are SGHRS and YFSETQ. This CDR3 is built from 15 residues. V trimming: 1 base; J trimming: 5 bases; junction bases outside the gene matches: 3. The CDR3 bases are TGCGCCAGCAGCTTGACAGGGGATCATAATTCACCCCTCCACTTT. This gives the protein CASSLTGDHNSPLHF.

The chain recombines TRBV29-1 with TRBJ2-7; TRBD1 matches at 9 bases. This CDR3 spans 13 amino acids. The trim removed 5 bases at V and 2 bases at J, leaving 4 bases unmatched. CDR1 and CDR2 (germline): SQVTM, ANQGSEA. This chain's CDR3 is CSVLTGGTYEQYF. The CDR3 DNA is TGCAGCGTTTTGACAGGGGGAACCTACGAGCAGTACTTC.

This rearrangement joins TRBV5-6 to TRBJ2-5; TRBD2 matches 11 bases. This CDR3 spans 15 amino acids. V was clipped by 5 bases and J by 2 bases; unmatched bases: 5. Per the germline V gene, CDR1 is SGHDT and CDR2 is YYEEEE. The CDR3 reads CASSPGTSGQETQYF. CDR3 sequence (DNA): TGTGCCAGCAGTCCCGGGACTAGCGGACAAGAGACCCAGTACTTC.

The V call is TRBV7-9, the J call TRBJ2-1; 13 nucleotides match TRBD2. The CDR3 is 16 residues long. Germline values: CDR1 SEHNR, CDR2 FQNEAQ (reference sequence). The V gene end was trimmed by 6 bases and the J gene end by 7 bases; junction bases not matched to a gene: 9. The CDR3: CASSRIGLAGVNEQFF. The CDR3 nucleotides read TGTGCCAGCAGTCGCATCGGACTAGCGGGAGTGAATGAGCAGTTCTTC.

The chain joins TRBV5-1 to TRBJ2-7; 7 nucleotides align to TRBD2. This CDR3 is 15 amino acids long. CDR1 and CDR2 from the germline V gene are SGHRS and YFSETQ. The ends lost 3 bases at V and 2 bases at J; junction bases unmatched: 8. For the CDR3, the DNA is TGCGCCAGCAGCTCCGTATCCGGGACTACCTACGAGCAGTACTTC. Protein: CASSSVSGTTYEQYF.

The chain links TRBV27 to TRBJ2-7; TRBD2 agrees at 9 bases. Germline lookup yields CDR1 MNHEY and CDR2 SMNVEV (reference sequence). The V gene end was trimmed by 6 bases and the J gene end by 5 bases; junction bases not matched to a gene: 8. There are 14 residues in the CDR3. The CDR3 DNA follows: TGTGCCAGCAGCCTGACTAGCGGCCCGGACGAGCAGTACTTC. Its translation is CASSLTSGPDEQYF.

This rearrangement joins TRBV4-1 to TRBJ1-1; 11 positions match TRBD1. Germline CDR1 MGHRA, CDR2 YSYEKL. After removal of 4 bases from V and 10 bases from J, the junction contained 8 bases not matched to a gene. The CDR3 spans 14 residues. CDR3 residues: CASSPQDRGHSAFF. CDR3 coding DNA: TGCGCCAGCAGCCCTCAGGACAGGGGGCACTCAGCTTTCTTT.

The chain employs TRBV5-4 and TRBJ2-7; possibly TRBD2 for D (5 bases). The V and J ends lost 3 bases and 0 bases respectively, with 10 bases between them. This CDR3 is 14 amino acids long. The germline CDR1 and CDR2 sequences are SGHNT and YYREEE (reference sequence). The CDR3 DNA reads TGTGCCAGCAGCTCCCTAGGGAGCTCCTACGAGCAGTACTTC. As protein: CASSSLGSSYEQYF.

The chain links TRBV7-2 to TRBJ1-5; D uncertain. The germline CDR1 and CDR2 sequences are SGHTA and FQGNSA. This CDR3 is 16 amino acids long. Between the trimmed V and J ends, which lost 0 bases and 0 bases, there was a span of 9 bases. For the CDR3, the DNA is TGTGCCAGCAGCTTAGCGGGCGGAGGTAGCAATCAGCCCCAGCATTTT. Encoded protein: CASSLAGGGSNQPQHF.

This clone has a single count. This chain uses TRBV5-4 with TRBJ2-5; the match to TRBD1 covers 7 bases. This CDR3 has 14 amino acids. J lost 2 bases, V lost 4 bases, and 5 bases had no gene match. Germline V gene data show CDR1 as SGHNT and CDR2 as YYREEE (reference sequence). CDR3 protein: CASSTGQPQETQYF. The CDR3 bases are TGTGCCAGCAGCACGGGACAGCCGCAAGAGACCCAGTACTTC.

The chain carries TRBV4-1 and TRBJ1-3; D is unresolved. Per the germline V gene, CDR1 is MGHRA and CDR2 is YSYEKL. This CDR3 is built from 17 residues. The germline V and J ends were trimmed by 1 base and 1 base, with 14 bases remaining between them. CDR3 residues: CASSQAPLSGSGNTIYF. CDR3 nucleotide sequence: TGCGCCAGCAGCCAAGCCCCCCTGTCGGGGTCTGGAAACACCATATATTTT.

V gene TRBV6-5 combines with J gene TRBJ2-6, with 7 bases aligning to TRBD1. Losses at the gene ends were 2 bases for V and 4 bases for J; bases not matched to a gene: 2. The germline CDR1 and CDR2 sequences are MNHEY and SVGAGI. This CDR3 has 15 amino acids. The CDR3 DNA reads as TGTGCCAGCAGTTACGACAGGGTCGGGGCCAACGTCCTGACTTTC. This codes for CASSYDRVGANVLTF.

The chain has TRBV15 and TRBJ2-1, with 8 bases matching TRBD2. The CDR3 covers 15 residues. V dropped 8 bases and J dropped 0; count of bases not matched to a gene: 6. CDR1 is LNHNV and CDR2 is YYDKDF in the germline V gene (reference sequence). CDR3 in DNA: TGTGCCACCCTCGGGAGGGGGAGCTCCTACAATGAGCAGTTCTTC. This translates into CATLGRGSSYNEQFF.

The chain recombines TRBV6-5 with TRBJ2-1; 11 bases agree with TRBD2. V shed 2 bases and J 7 bases; nucleotides not matched to a gene: 7. The germline CDR1 and CDR2 sequences are MNHEY and SVGAGI. The CDR3 spans 16 residues. Written as DNA, the CDR3 is TGTGCCAGCAGTTACATAGCGGGAGGGCCTCGGAATGAGCAGTTCTTC. Amino acids: CASSYIAGGPRNEQFF.

The chain uses TRBV5-4 and TRBJ2-3; TRBD2 matches 7 bases. The V gene end was trimmed by 4 bases and the J gene end by 0 bases; junction bases not matched to a gene: 14. The CDR3 has 18 residues. The V gene's germline CDR1 is SGHNT and CDR2 YYREEE (reference sequence). DNA for the CDR3: TGTGCCAGCAGCCCTCGAAGAATGGCGGGACTAAGCACAGATACGCAGTATTTT. It is translated as CASSPRRMAGLSTDTQYF.

V is TRBV11-3 and J is TRBJ2-5; 7 bases align to TRBD2. Germline-derived CDR1 and CDR2 are SGHNT and YENEEA. Germline trimming cut 1 base from V and 7 bases from J; bases unmatched to any gene: 6. This CDR3 comprises 14 residues. The CDR3 region has the DNA TGTGCCAGCAGCTTAGGGACGGCTAGCGGGACCCAGTACTTC. Translated, it gives CASSLGTASGTQYF. The whole variable domain, filled in from reference TRBV11-3 and TRBJ2-5, reads EAGVVQSPRYKIIEKKQPVAFWCNPISGHNTLYWYLQNLGQGPELLIRYENEEAVDDSQLPKDRFSAERLKGVDSTLKIQPAELGDSAVYLCASSLGTASGTQYFGPGTRLLVL.

This clone is a singleton in its sample. The chain has TRBV5-5 and TRBJ1-2, with a possible D match to TRBD1 (6 bases). The CDR3 has 14 amino acids. Trimming took 2 bases from V and 4 from J, leaving 12 bases between them. The V gene's germline CDR1 is SGHKS and CDR2 YYEKEE (reference sequence). CDR3 nucleotides: TGTGCCAGCAGCTTCGACAGGTCCACCTATGGCTACACCTTC. Translation gives CASSFDRSTYGYTF.

There are a few counts of this clone. The gene calls are TRBV19 and TRBJ1-5; D unclear. Germline V gene sequence: CDR1 LNHDA, CDR2 SQIVND (reference sequence). The CDR3 is 14 residues long. The V end was cut by 2 bases, the J end by 2 bases, with 7 bases between. The CDR3 DNA follows: TGTGCCAGTAGTATACAGAACCGCAATCAGCCCCAGCATTTT. Its translation: CASSIQNRNQPQHF.

The chain uses TRBV11-3 and TRBJ2-7; a possible D gene is TRBD1 (6 bases). Germline-derived CDR1 and CDR2 are SGHNT and YENEEA. Trimming took 1 base from V and 2 from J, leaving 15 bases between them. The CDR3 has 16 amino acids. The chain's CDR3 is CASSLGRRDRTYEQYF. As DNA, the CDR3 is TGTGCCAGCAGCTTAGGACGCCGAGACAGGACCTACGAGCAGTACTTC.